Listed below are T cell receptor beta chains from one sample, sequenced in a study of STAT5B mutations in CD4+ large granular lymphocyte leukemia. Produced via immunoSEQ multiplex PCR; TCRdb's table is partial and in-frame only. The sample consists of 40,000 to 45,000 clones, roughly 80% of them appearing once. Specimen: CD4+ T cells from blood buffy coats. These receptors were taken from a human donor in good health. Both conserved end residues are part of each CDR3.

j_gene | v_gene | CDR3aa
TRBJ1-5 | TRBV20-1 | CSARDSQPQHF
TRBJ1-1 | TRBV7-2 | CASSVRGRGNTEAFF
TRBJ2-7 | TRBV7-2 | CASSRGLADYEQYF
TRBJ1-5 | TRBV28 | CASRSDRVNSPSFLDQPQHF
TRBJ1-1 | TRBV30 | CAWNPGQGGWAFF
TRBJ2-7 | TRBV18 | CASSPESGGLIGQYF
TRBJ1-1 | TRBV6-1 | CASIRGTGLNTEAFF
TRBJ2-1 | TRBV7-7 | CASSLGASGVDEQFF
TRBJ2-3 | TRBV5-1 | CASSLDRADTQYF
TRBJ1-6 | TRBV19 | CASSIGTDQFTLHF
TRBJ1-3 | TRBV7-9 | CASSLKGHTGNTIYF
TRBJ2-5 | TRBV28 | CASSFRETQYF
TRBJ1-1 | TRBV7-9 | CASFVQPNTEAFF